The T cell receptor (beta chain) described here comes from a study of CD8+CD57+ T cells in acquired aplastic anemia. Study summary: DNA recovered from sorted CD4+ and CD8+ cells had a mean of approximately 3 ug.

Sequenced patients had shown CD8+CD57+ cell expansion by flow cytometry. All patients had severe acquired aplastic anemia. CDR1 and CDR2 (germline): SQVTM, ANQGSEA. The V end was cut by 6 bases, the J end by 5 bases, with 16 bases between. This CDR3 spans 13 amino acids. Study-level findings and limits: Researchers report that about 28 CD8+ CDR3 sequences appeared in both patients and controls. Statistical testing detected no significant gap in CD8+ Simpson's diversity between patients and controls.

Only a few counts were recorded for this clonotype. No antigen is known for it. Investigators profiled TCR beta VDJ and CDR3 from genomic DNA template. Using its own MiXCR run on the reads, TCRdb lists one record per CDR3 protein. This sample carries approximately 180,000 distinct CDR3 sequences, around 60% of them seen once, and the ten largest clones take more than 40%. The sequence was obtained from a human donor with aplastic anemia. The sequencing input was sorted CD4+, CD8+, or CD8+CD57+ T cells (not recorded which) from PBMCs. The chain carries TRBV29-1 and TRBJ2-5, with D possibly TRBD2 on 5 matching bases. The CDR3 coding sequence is TGCAGCGTGGTGGGAACTAGATACGAGACCCAGTACTTC. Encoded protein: CSVVGTRYETQYF. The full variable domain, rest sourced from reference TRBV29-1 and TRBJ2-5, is SAVISQKPSRDICQRGTSLTIQCQVDSQVTMMFWYRQQPGQSLTLIATANQGSEATYESGFVIDKFPISRPNLTFSTLTVSNMSPEDSSIYLCSVVGTRYETQYFGPGTRLLVL.